This TCR beta chain was recorded in a study of OX40 agonist ivuxolimab in advanced cancers. The table came from immunoSEQ multiplex PCR; TCRdb's copy has only in-frame clones and leaves some out. The sample has tens of thousands of clones, 75% to 85% seen once. CDR1 SGHAT and CDR2 FQNNGV come from the germline V gene. The ends lost 1 base at V and 2 bases at J; junction bases unmatched: 11. This CDR3 comprises 17 residues. This TCR was recovered from an adult with an advanced solid tumor such as melanoma, head and neck, liver or kidney cancer. Sequencing used CD4+ or CD8+ T cells sorted from blood, obtained in a trial of the OX40 agonist ivuxolimab. The chain couples TRBV11-2 to TRBJ2-7; 7 bases align to TRBD2. The DNA of the CDR3 is TGTGCCAGCAGCTTAGGGGGTATTGGCGGGGGAACCTACGAGCAGTACTTC. It specifies CASSLGGIGGGTYEQYF.